What follows are 16 T cell receptor beta chains derived from one specimen sequenced in a study of T cell responses to AZD1222 COVID-19 vaccine. The repertoire was sequenced with immunoSEQ multiplex PCR; TCRdb's copy has only in-frame clones and lacks some. In the table there are 150,000 to 200,000 clones, roughly 87% of which are singletons. Sample: peripheral blood, taken on day 0 of AZD1222 vaccination. These receptors came from an adult in good health.

The chain uses TRBV25-1 and TRBJ1-4; no reliable D call. Per germline, CDR1 MGHDK and CDR2 SYGVNS. Trimming took 8 bases from V and 7 from J, leaving 8 bases between them. The CDR3 extends over 11 amino acids. CDR3 in DNA: TGTGCCAGCCGGGGAGGTGAAAAACTGTTTTTT. Translated, it gives CASRGGEKLFF.

The chain recombines TRBV7-9 with TRBJ1-2; D is unresolved. The CDR3 extends over 15 amino acids. Trimming removed 2 bases from V and 0 bases from J, with 10 bases in between. Germline V gene lookup returns CDR1 SEHNR and CDR2 FQNEAQ (reference sequence). In DNA, the CDR3 is TGTGCCAGCAGCTTAACGGAAACTCCTAACTATGGCTACACCTTC. It yields the protein CASSLTETPNYGYTF.

This chain uses TRBV3-1 (or the pseudogene TRBV3-2) with TRBJ2-7; TRBD2 matches at 10 bases. V was clipped by 1 base and J by 3 bases; unmatched bases: 12. CDR3 length equals 18 residues. Germline V gives CDR1 LGHDT, CDR2 YNNKEL (reference sequence). Written as DNA, the CDR3 is TGTGCCAGCAGCCAAGGCCGTTCTAGCGGGGGTAAGGGCTACGAGCAGTACTTC. Its protein is CASSQGRSSGGKGYEQYF.

This clone was recorded only once. The chain recombines TRBV19 with TRBJ1-3; D is unresolved. CDR1 and CDR2 (germline): LNHDA, SQIVND (reference sequence). Trimming stripped 3 bases from V and 2 bases from J, with 5 bases between. The CDR3 extends over 13 amino acids. The CDR3 DNA sequence: TGTGCCAGTAGTATTACAGCTGGAAACACCATATATTTT. Its translation is CASSITAGNTIYF.

This chain links TRBV9 with TRBJ2-2, with D hard to call. The germline gives CDR1 SGDLS, CDR2 YYNGEE. Trimming took off 1 base at V and 2 bases at J, with 9 bases between the two ends. The CDR3 has 15 residues. CDR3 amino acids: CASSVYVSNTGELFF. The CDR3 coding sequence is TGTGCCAGCAGCGTATATGTAAGCAACACCGGGGAGCTGTTTTTT.

V usage is TRBV11-2 and J usage is TRBJ1-1; 8 bases fit TRBD1. The V segment lost 0 bases and the J segment 5 bases; nucleotides outside the gene matches: 14. This CDR3 has 18 amino acids. Germline CDR1 is SGHAT and CDR2 is FQNNGV. This CDR3 is CASSLDLAAGGAGTEAFF. DNA of the CDR3: TGTGCCAGCAGCTTAGATTTGGCGGCAGGGGGCGCGGGGACTGAAGCTTTCTTT. The full variable domain, with the rest looked up from reference TRBV11-2 and TRBJ1-1, is EAGVAQSPRYKIIEKRQSVAFWCNPISGHATLYWYQQILGQGPKLLIQFQNNGVVDDSQLPKDRFSAERLKGVDSTLKIQPAKLEDSAVYLCASSLDLAAGGAGTEAFFGQGTRLTVV.

The CDR3 loop is CASSPGQGADTQYF. DNA for the CDR3: TGTGCCAGCTCCCCGGGACAGGGGGCAGATACGCAGTATTTT. The chain employs TRBV18 and TRBJ2-3; 11 bases line up with TRBD1. CDR1 and CDR2 (germline): KGHSH, LQKENI. Losses at the gene ends were 6 bases for V and 4 bases for J; bases not matched to a gene: 3. This CDR3 region has 14 residues.

The CDR3 protein is CASSLSASHSSVEQFF. Here the CDR3 DNA reads TGTGCCAGCAGCCTCTCTGCAAGCCATAGTAGCGTCGAGCAGTTCTTC. V and J are TRBV9 and TRBJ2-1, with TRBD2 as a possible D gene (5 bases). V was shortened by 4 bases and J by 10 bases, with 24 bases between the two germline ends. This CDR3 comprises 16 residues. Germline loops: CDR1 SGDLS, CDR2 YYNGEE.

The chain carries TRBV5-1 and TRBJ1-1; D unresolved. CDR3 length: 12 residues. The germline V and J ends were trimmed by 3 bases and 2 bases, with 5 bases remaining between them. CDR1 and CDR2 (germline): SGHRS, YFSETQ. In nucleotides, the CDR3 is TGCGCCAGCAGCTCGGGTAACACTGAAGCTTTCTTT. Translated: CASSSGNTEAFF.

V usage is TRBV6-5 and J usage is TRBJ1-1; D call uncertain. The V gene's germline CDR1 is MNHEY and CDR2 SVGAGI. This CDR3 is built from 14 residues. The ends were cut back, 7 bases at V and 0 bases at J, with 12 bases in the middle. The CDR3 spells CASNPAALNTEAFF. The CDR3 nucleotides read TGTGCCAGCAACCCTGCAGCCTTGAACACTGAAGCTTTCTTT.

This clone appeared once. The gene calls are TRBV7-6 and TRBJ2-7, with D unclear. This CDR3 region has 12 residues. Germline CDR1 is SGHVS and CDR2 is FNYEAQ. V was clipped by 4 bases and J by 0 bases, with 4 bases between them. CDR3 DNA sequence: TGTGCCAGCAGCTCTACCTCCTACGAGCAGTACTTC. This encodes CASSSTSYEQYF.

The genes are TRBV28 and TRBJ2-2; D uncertain. The CDR3 sequence is 14 residues long. CDR1 and CDR2 from the germline V gene are MDHEN and SYDVKM. V dropped 5 bases and J dropped 0 bases, with 7 bases sitting between them. The CDR3 protein is CASSASSNTGELFF. The CDR3, as DNA: TGTGCCAGCAGTGCCTCCTCGAACACCGGGGAGCTGTTTTTT.

The genes are TRBV6-5 and TRBJ1-5; 8 bases agree with TRBD1. The length of the CDR3 is 15 residues. Germline CDR1 and CDR2: MNHEY and SVGAGI. The V gene end was trimmed by 4 bases and the J gene end by 6 bases; junction bases not matched to a gene: 8. Written as DNA, the CDR3 is TGTGCCAGCAGTTCGACTCCAGGGGGCAGTCAGCCCCAGCATTTT. This codes for CASSSTPGGSQPQHF.

V gene TRBV24-1 combines with J gene TRBJ2-1; unclear D gene. Trimming removed 4 bases from V and 3 bases from J, with 12 bases in between. The CDR3 spans 15 residues. The germline V gene has CDR1 KGHDR and CDR2 SFDVKD. Here the CDR3 DNA reads TGTGCCACCAGTGAGGTGGGCAGCCGCTACAATGAGCAGTTCTTC. The encoded protein is CATSEVGSRYNEQFF.

The CDR3 DNA follows: TGTGCCAGCAGCTTCAGGGGGAAAGAAAAACTGTTTTTT. Amino acids: CASSFRGKEKLFF. The rearrangement joins TRBV7-2 to TRBJ1-4, with TRBD1 identical over 7 bases. Losses at the gene ends were 3 bases for V and 8 bases for J; bases not matched to a gene: 3. The length of the CDR3 is 13 residues. The germline gives CDR1 SGHTA, CDR2 FQGNSA. The full variable domain, with the rest looked up from reference TRBV7-2 and TRBJ1-4, is GAGVSQSPSNKVTEKGKDVELRCDPISGHTALYWYRQSLGQGLEFLIYFQGNSAPDKSGLPSDRFSAERTGGSVSTLTIQRTQQEDSAVYLCASSFRGKEKLFFGSGTQLSVL.

V is TRBV5-1 and J is TRBJ1-4; D perhaps matches TRBD1 (5 bases). From germline, CDR1 is SGHRS and CDR2 YFSETQ. CDR3 length: 14 residues. With 3 bases removed from V and 3 bases from J, the gap between germline ends came to 9 bases. CDR3 nucleotides: TGCGCCAGCAGCTCAGGGAGTGCTAATGAAAAACTGTTTTTT. Encoded protein: CASSSGSANEKLFF. The variable domain in full, with the rest retrieved from reference TRBV5-1 and TRBJ1-4, is KAGVTQTPRYLIKTRGQQVTLSCSPISGHRSVSWYQQTPGQGLQFLFEYFSETQRNKGNFPGRFSGRQFSNSRSEMNVSTLELGDSALYLCASSSGSANEKLFFGSGTQLSVL.